This is a list of T cell receptor beta chains from one sample in a study of CD8 T cells in ankylosing spondylitis. TCRdb reprocessed the 5' RACE reads with MiXCR, giving one entry per CDR3 protein. This table has some 330,000 distinct CDR3 sequences, around 7.6% appearing once. The sequencing input was blood, either unsorted or a sorted T cell fraction (not recorded which). These receptors all stem from a male donor with ankylosing spondylitis. Both conserved end residues are part of each CDR3. D genes are given only for firm matches. Clone size appears in some rows only: once, few, many, or a class for an expanded clone.

17 | TRBJ2-1 | NA | NA | TRBV27 | TGTGCCAGCAGTTTAGCCTCCGGGACTTACTTCTACAATGAGCAGTTCTTC | CASSLASGTYFYNEQFF
15 | TRBJ2-1 | NA | many | TRBV29-1 | TGCAGCGTTATGGTCACTTGGGGGAAATACAATGAGCAGTTCTTC | CSVMVTWGKYNEQFF
14 | TRBJ2-3 | NA | NA | TRBV10-3 | TGTGCCTCTACCCGGGACTTCAACACAGATACGCAGTATTTT | CASTRDFNTDTQYF
17 | TRBJ1-5 | TRBD1 | few | TRBV7-2 | TGTGCCAGCAGCTTAGCGCCGGTCAGGGGGCGATATCAGCCCCAGCATTTT | CASSLAPVRGRYQPQHF
15 | TRBJ2-7 | NA | NA | TRBV6-2/TRBV6-3 | TGTGCCAGCAGTTACCCCCGGACTGGGACCTACGAGCAGTACTTC | CASSYPRTGTYEQYF
12 | TRBJ2-1 | NA | many | TRBV12-3/TRBV12-4 | TGTGCCAGCAGAACTCAGGGGAATGAGCAGTTCTTC | CASRTQGNEQFF
15 | TRBJ2-1 | TRBD2 | few | TRBV9 | TGTGCCAGCTTCACCAGCGGGAGTTGCCACAATGAGCAGTTCTTC | CASFTSGSCHNEQFF
14 | TRBJ1-5 | NA | few | TRBV6-2/TRBV6-3 | TGTGCCAGCAGTGCTGGGAATAGCAATCAGCCCCAGCATTTT | CASSAGNSNQPQHF
15 | TRBJ1-4 | NA | NA | TRBV12-3/TRBV12-4 | TGTGCCAGCAGTTTCGGGACATCGGGTAATGAAAAACTGTTTTTT | CASSFGTSGNEKLFF
13 | TRBJ2-3 | NA | NA | TRBV6-5 | TGTGCCAGCAGTTACCGATCGTCGGATACGCAGTATTTT | CASSYRSSDTQYF
15 | TRBJ1-6 | NA | few | TRBV5-1 | TGCGCCAGCAGCTCCGGGGCAGGGTCCGTTGCACCCCTCCACTTT | CASSSGAGSVAPLHF
13 | TRBJ1-1 | NA | few | TRBV29-1 | TGCAGCACCACCGGGGGGATGAACACTGAAGCTTTCTTT | CSTTGGMNTEAFF
13 | TRBJ2-7 | NA | many | TRBV3-1 | TGTGCCAGCAGCCAACCCGGGTCCTACGAGCAGTACTTC | CASSQPGSYEQYF
15 | TRBJ2-1 | NA | many | TRBV20-1 | TGCAGTGCTAGTGGAGGGGACCGGCTCTACAATGAGCAGTTCTTC | CSASGGDRLYNEQFF
15 | TRBJ2-2 | NA | NA | TRBV7-3 | TGTGCCAGCAGCTCCGATCCGGGAAGCACCGGGGAGCTGTTTTTT | CASSSDPGSTGELFF
15 | TRBJ2-7 | TRBD2 | NA | TRBV27 | TGTGCCAGCAGTTTATTCCCACTAGCGGGCTACGAGCAGTACTTC | CASSLFPLAGYEQYF
12 | TRBJ2-3 | NA | few | TRBV7-2 | TGTGCCAGCAGCTTAGAGTTGAATACGCAGTATTTT | CASSLELNTQYF
15 | TRBJ2-7 | NA | few | TRBV20-1 | TGCAGTGCTAGAAGTCCGGGGCCCGGGGCCTACGAGCAGTACTTC | CSARSPGPGAYEQYF
15 | TRBJ2-7 | TRBD2 | few | TRBV28 | TGTGCCAGCAGTTTGAGCGGGATGGGGCCCTACGAGCAGTACTTC | CASSLSGMGPYEQYF
13 | TRBJ1-6 | NA | few | TRBV2 | TGTGCCAGCAGTGAGGGGGCAGTTTCACCCCTCCACTTT | CASSEGAVSPLHF
15 | TRBJ2-1 | TRBD2 | NA | TRBV30 | TGTGCCTGGACGTACAGCGGGAGGGCCAAAGATGAGCAGTTCTTC | CAWTYSGRAKDEQFF
13 | TRBJ1-2 | NA | many | TRBV20-1 | TGCAGTGCTTGGGACACCAACCCTTATGGCTACACCTTC | CSAWDTNPYGYTF
18 | TRBJ2-5 | TRBD1 | NA | TRBV7-2 | TGTGCCAGCAGTTACCGGGACAGGGGGCGAGGGTTCCAAGGGACCCAGTACTTC | CASSYRDRGRGFQGTQYF
16 | TRBJ2-1 | NA | many | TRBV7-6 | TGTGCCAGCAGCTTAGTGGGGGGCGATTTCTTGAATGAGCAGTTCTTC | CASSLVGGDFLNEQFF
14 | TRBJ2-1 | NA | many | TRBV6-2/TRBV6-3 | TGTGCCAGCAGACCCCCGGGCTCCTACAATGAGCAGTTCTTC | CASRPPGSYNEQFF
13 | TRBJ2-3 | TRBD2 | few | TRBV29-1 | TGCAGCGTTGGCGGGAGGTTCACAGATACGCAGTATTTT | CSVGGRFTDTQYF
15 | TRBJ2-3 | NA | few | TRBV5-1 | TGCGCCAGCAGCCCGGAAGGATCAGGACCAGATACGCAGTATTTT | CASSPEGSGPDTQYF
14 | TRBJ2-7 | TRBD1 | few | TRBV6-1 | TGTGCCAGCAGTAGAGACAGGGACCTCGTCGAGCAGTACTTC | CASSRDRDLVEQYF
15 | TRBJ1-5 | TRBD1 | NA | TRBV18 | TGTGCCAGCTCACCAGCCGGGACAGGGTTTCAGCCCCAGCATTTT | CASSPAGTGFQPQHF
15 | TRBJ2-3 | NA | NA | TRBV20-1 | TGCAGTGCTAGAGTTCTACCAACTAGCACAGATACGCAGTATTTT | CSARVLPTSTDTQYF
14 | TRBJ1-3 | TRBD1 | NA | TRBV7-2 | TGTGCCAGCAGAGAGGGGGCGCTTGGAAACACCATATATTTT | CASREGALGNTIYF
14 | TRBJ2-1 | NA | many | TRBV14 | TGTGCCAGCAGCCATTGGGAAAAAATAAATGAGCAGTTCTTC | CASSHWEKINEQFF
14 | TRBJ2-5 | NA | NA | TRBV10-3 | TGTGCCATCAGTGAGTCAGACATCCAAGAGACCCAGTACTTC | CAISESDIQETQYF
13 | TRBJ2-7 | TRBD2 | few | TRBV12-3/TRBV12-4 | TGTGCCAGCCGGAAGCGGGAGTGGGACGAGCAGTACTTC | CASRKREWDEQYF
13 | TRBJ1-2 | TRBD1 | few | TRBV4-1 | TGCGCCAGCAAGGCAGGGGGCAACTATGGCTACACCTTC | CASKAGGNYGYTF
16 | TRBJ1-6 | NA | NA | TRBV28 | TGTGCCAGCATCATAGGAGGGTCCGGCGGTCCCTCACCCCTCCACTTT | CASIIGGSGGPSPLHF
16 | TRBJ2-3 | NA | NA | TRBV11-1 | TGTGCCAGCAGCCCCCCGGGGGAGAAGGGCACAGATACGCAGTATTTT | CASSPPGEKGTDTQYF
13 | TRBJ2-7 | NA | many | TRBV20-1 | TGCAGTGCTAGAGCGGGGCCGGCCTACGAGCAGTACTTC | CSARAGPAYEQYF
15 | TRBJ2-7 | NA | few | TRBV7-9 | TGTGCCAGCAGACACAGGGATTCCTCTCCCTACGAGCAGTACTTC | CASRHRDSSPYEQYF
16 | TRBJ1-2 | TRBD1 | many | TRBV27 | TGTGCCAGCAGACCATCGGGACAGGGAAAGAACTATGGCTACACCTTC | CASRPSGQGKNYGYTF
15 | TRBJ2-1 | NA | NA | TRBV5-1 | TGCGCCAGCAGCCCCCCAGGGGCGACCTACAATGAGCAGTTCTTC | CASSPPGATYNEQFF
15 | TRBJ1-1 | NA | few | TRBV15 | TGTGCCACCAGCAGAGATACAGCCCGCGGCACTGAAGCTTTCTTT | CATSRDTARGTEAFF
15 | TRBJ1-5 | NA | few | TRBV20-1 | TGCAGTGCTCCCCACCCGGACACAGGATATCAGCCCCAGCATTTT | CSAPHPDTGYQPQHF
16 | TRBJ1-5 | NA | few | TRBV30 | TGTGCCTGGAGTCGGCGGGGGGCAACGGCTCTGGGGCCCCAGCATTTT | CAWSRRGATALGPQHF
13 | TRBJ2-1 | NA | NA | TRBV20-1 | TGCAGTCGCTACGGCGGCTCCTACAATGAGCAGTTCTTC | CSRYGGSYNEQFF
14 | TRBJ2-3 | NA | NA | TRBV19 | TGTGCCAGTAACCCGGGACTTACCACAGATACGCAGTATTTT | CASNPGLTTDTQYF
13 | TRBJ1-1 | NA | few | TRBV5-5 | TGTGCCAGCAGCTTGGCCCTGGGACACGAAGCTTTCTTT | CASSLALGHEAFF
15 | TRBJ1-2 | NA | NA | TRBV5-1 | TGCGCCAGCAGCTTGGCCGGCGGACCAGCCTATGGCTACACCTTC | CASSLAGGPAYGYTF
15 | TRBJ1-4 | NA | many | TRBV4-1 | TGCGCCAGCAGCCTAACAGGGTATTCTAATGAAAAACTGTTTTTT | CASSLTGYSNEKLFF
16 | TRBJ2-1 | NA | many | TRBV29-1 | TGCAGCGTTGACGGGTCCCGGACTGTCTCCTACAATGAGCAGTTCTTC | CSVDGSRTVSYNEQFF
16 | TRBJ2-7 | TRBD2 | few | TRBV10-3 | TGTGCCACCACGGGACTAGCGGGAGACCGCTCCTACGAGCAGTACTTC | CATTGLAGDRSYEQYF
14 | TRBJ2-7 | NA | many | TRBV27 | TGTGCCAGCAGTTTTAGCAGGGGCCCCTACGAGCAGTACTTC | CASSFSRGPYEQYF
13 | TRBJ1-5 | NA | many | TRBV3-1 | TGTGCCAGCAGCATTGACAACAATCAGCCCCAGCATTTT | CASSIDNNQPQHF
16 | TRBJ2-5 | NA | few | TRBV7-9 | TGTGCCAGCAGCTGGGGTGCCCGGATGGGCCAAGAGACCCAGTACTTC | CASSWGARMGQETQYF
14 | TRBJ1-6 | NA | few | TRBV25-1 | TGTGCCAGCAGTGAACTCTGGGGAGCTGCGCCCCTCCACTTT | CASSELWGAAPLHF
14 | TRBJ2-7 | TRBD1 | NA | TRBV29-1 | TGCAGCGTTGGTCCGGGACAGGGGTTCTACGAGCAGTACTTC | CSVGPGQGFYEQYF
18 | TRBJ2-7 | TRBD2 | NA | TRBV5-1 | TGCGCCAGCAGCTATACTAGCGGGAGTTCCGCTTACTCCTACGAGCAGTACTTC | CASSYTSGSSAYSYEQYF
17 | TRBJ2-2 | TRBD2 | few | TRBV5-6 | TGTGCCAGCAGCCGCGGACTAGCGGGAGGACGCACCGGGGAGCTGTTTTTT | CASSRGLAGGRTGELFF
13 | TRBJ2-3 | NA | NA | TRBV6-1 | TGTGCCACCAAACCAAGCCAGGCCCGCACGCAGTATTTT | CATKPSQARTQYF
15 | TRBJ1-5 | NA | many | TRBV10-2 | TGCGCCAGCAGTGAGTCGTCTGGAAAGAAAGGGCCCCAGCATTTT | CASSESSGKKGPQHF